This T cell receptor beta chain was profiled in a study of vaccination and CD4 T cells after COVID-19. Whole-study context: Samples taken post-COVID came a median 101 days after diagnosis, ranging from 35 to 161.

Sample time point: late sampling 161 to 241 days after vaccination in three convalescent patients. TCRdb ran MiXCR on the PCR reads and lists one entry per CDR3 protein. The sample lists 25,000 to 35,000 distinct CDR3 sequences, about 47% occurring once. The TCR comes from a human donor who had recovered from COVID-19. The sample was CD4+ T cells from blood, taken about 7 months after SARS-CoV-2 vaccination.

This CDR3 is CASSRGRKKYQETQYF. CDR3 sequence (DNA): TGTGCCAGCAGTAGAGGTCGGAAGAAGTACCAAGAGACCCAGTACTTC. The chain links TRBV27 to TRBJ2-5; D remains ambiguous. This CDR3 spans 16 amino acids. Germline V gene data show CDR1 as MNHEY and CDR2 as SMNVEV (reference sequence). Trimming took 5 bases from V and 0 from J, leaving 16 bases between them.